The present T cell receptor (beta chain) was sequenced within a study of blood T cells in healthy people across ages (dated by TCRdb to the mid-2010s). For the study in its entirety: In model experiments, template switching captured about one uniquely barcoded TCR beta cDNA molecule for every two T cells. For two donors (one aged 18 to 29 and one aged 80 or older), the study analyzed two additional independent replicas of 1 million unique cDNA reads from the same blood draw. To avoid experimental bias, donors of different ages were spread randomly across the sequencing lanes. The donors were divided into four age groups: young (average approximately 17 years), middle-aged (about 39), aged (approximately 64) and long-lived (82). The study measured age-related changes in TCR beta repertoire diversity using deep sequencing normalized with unique cDNA molecular identifiers. General findings and caveats noted by the study authors: Observed TCR beta diversity correlated strongly with the percentage of naive T cells measured by flow cytometry. The CMV infection status of donors was not known, potentially confounding age-related changes in expanded clonotypes. As age increased, observed TCR beta diversity per million T cells dropped in a roughly linear way, and a significant reduction was already evident by age 40. Compared with the aged group, more naive CD4+ T cells, fewer expanded clones and increased TCR diversity were shown by the long-lived group, suggesting age selection. Bulk unsorted PBMC profiling prevented conclusive comparison of naive and antigen-experienced compartments. Total diversity estimates from one million sequenced T cells were considered lower bounds and underestimates.

The library was produced with 5' RACE. The data were produced on an Illumina HiSeq 2500. A second PCR of about 7 to 12 cycles was run with a J-beta primer mix and a sample-barcoded 5' primer. Each TCR beta cDNA molecule received a unique molecular identifier from a template-switch 5' adaptor carrying 12 random nucleotides. At least 3 million CDR3-containing paired-end reads were obtained from each sample. First-strand cDNA was synthesized from all RNA with the Mint cDNA synthesis kit, primed by a TRBC-specific oligonucleotide. After uracil-DNA glycosylase treatment, a first 18-cycle PCR used universal primers M1SS and BC2_uni_R on all cDNA. Concerning the study's data processing: Normalization of each sample was performed by random selection of 1 million high-quality reads, each carrying a distinct molecular identifier. Reads sharing molecular identifiers were discarded rather than binned into consensus sequences. MiTCR, with a Q25 quality threshold and the strictest error-elimination algorithm, was used for CDR3 identification, clonotype clustering and error correction. A nonparametric unseen species model using Euler transformation provided a lower-bound estimate of total TCR beta diversity. The public reads were reanalyzed by TCRdb: fastp trimming at Q25, MiXCR alignment, in-frame beta chains only. Each CDR3 protein appears once, grouped with its most common genes and DNA. The V and J calls and clone size are TCRdb's, not the authors'. The table for this sample lists about 680,000 distinct CDR3 sequences; around 48% of them were counted only once. The ten largest clonotypes hold approximately 32% of the sample.

About this clonotype: Its antigen is unknown. Base qualities are not provided; no much larger clone lies one nucleotide away.

CDR1 and CDR2 are drawn from the germline V gene: MDHEN, SYDVKM. Trimming at the junction amounts to 2 bases on V and 8 bases on J, and the germline ends lie 15 bases apart. The CDR3 runs 14 residues from the cysteine to the phenylalanine. Only the CDR3 DNA stays, 42 bases, in frame from base 1. Donors were a few dozen systemically healthy Caucasian individuals from Russia aged 6 to 90 years. Each donor gave ten milliliters of peripheral blood, collected into EDTA-treated Vacutainer tubes. PBMCs were isolated by Ficoll-Paque density-gradient centrifugation, with at least 6.5 million obtained per sample. Trizol reagent was used to extract total RNA from the PBMCs, yielding at least 5.5 micrograms per sample. The percentages of naive CD45RAhigh/CD27high T cells were determined by flow cytometry on a PBMC aliquot from every donor.

Sequenced sample: blood. This clonotype originated in a woman aged 55-69 years in good health. The chain is made from TRBV28 and TRBJ1-2, with a tentative D gene TRBD1 over 5 matching bases. The nucleotides read TGTGCCAGCAGTTTAAGCGGGTTTGGGGACGGCTACACCTTC. Its translation reads: CASSLSGFGDGYTF.